This T cell receptor (beta chain) was found in a study of T cell repertoires in cytomegalovirus infection. Study-wide findings and caveats: Cumulated frequencies of public TCR beta families served to identify carriers of CMV plus the relevant HLA. CMV-specific TCR beta clonotypes restricted by HLA-C dominated the ex vivo response.

This clonotype was detected a few times. Its target is unknown. CDR3 length: 15 amino acids. V was pared by 7 bases and J by 5 bases, with 17 bases between. TCRdb itself ran the reads through MiXCR, one entry per CDR3 protein. This sample yields 450,000 to 650,000 distinct CDR3 sequences, of which approximately 25% are seen a single time; under 15% belongs to the top ten. Input material: PBMCs. This TCR derives from a human donor in good health (CMV status not recorded). Some clones in this sample may be carry-over from other donors' samples. The chain uses TRBV12-3 or TRBV12-4 and TRBJ2-2; TRBD1 is a possible D gene (5 bases). CDR3 nucleotide sequence: TGTGCCAGCATCACCGGGCCAAGGGGTACCGGGGAGCTGTTTTTT. Translation gives CASITGPRGTGELFF.